This T cell receptor (beta chain) was sequenced in a study of cytomegalovirus exposure and HLA in healthy donors. There were likely unrecorded immune exposures, though donors were nominally healthy when sampled. Of note for this clone: Its antigen is undetermined.

Study-wide results and limits: Accurate prediction of most subjects' HLA-A and HLA-B alleles from TCR beta sequences was reported. Reports showed the classifier diagnosing cytomegalovirus status with high specificity and sensitivity. An ancestry cluster, one associated with Asian ancestry, reportedly showed fewer N-insertions than the 666-donor mean in a later analysis.

CDR1 is MNHNS and CDR2 is SASEGT in the germline V gene. CDR3 length equals 14 residues. V shed 3 bases and J shed 0 bases, with 7 bases lying between them. This PCR relied on a set of 60 Vbeta primers and 13 Jbeta primers. The data were produced by immunoSEQ multiplex PCR, yet TCRdb's version contains in-frame clones alone and is incomplete. The table has under 200,000 clones, over 70% seen once. V gene TRBV6-1 combines with J gene TRBJ2-3; D call uncertain. The specimen sequenced was PBMCs. This TCR derives from a woman aged 25 to 39 in good health and CMV-seronegative. For the CDR3, the DNA is TGTGCCAGCAGTGATCAAATTAGCACAGATACGCAGTATTTT. Translating it yields CASSDQISTDTQYF.